A selection of T cell receptor beta chains follows, all from one sample in a study of shared clonotypes between healthy human individuals. Here immunoSEQ multiplex PCR was the method, and the copy in TCRdb shows in-frame clones only, minus some. The sample contains some 900,000 clones, over 60% of which appear only once. Sequencing was performed on memory CD4+ T cells sorted from blood. Source of these receptors: a man younger than 35 in good health. The CDR3 runs from the conserved cysteine through the conserved F or W. D genes are given only for firm matches. The listing skips clone size in some rows; elsewhere it reads once, few, many or a size class.

CDR3 DNA,CDR3 protein,J gene,clone size,V gene,D gene
TGTGCCAGCTCACTAACGGACAGGGGGTTTCAGCCCCAGCATTTT,CASSLTDRGFQPQHF,TRBJ1-5,NA,TRBV18,TRBD1
TGTGCCAGCAGTTACTCGCCGCAGGGTAAGGATGGCTACACCTTC,CASSYSPQGKDGYTF,TRBJ1-2,NA,TRBV6-6,NA
TGTGCCAGCAGGGCTAGTTGGACTGGAAACACCATATATTTT,CASRASWTGNTIYF,TRBJ1-3,NA,TRBV2,NA
TGTGCCAGCAGCGTAGGCGGTGGAAACACCATATATTTT,CASSVGGGNTIYF,TRBJ1-3,NA,TRBV9,NA
TGTGCCTGGAGTGTCGACACTGAAGCTTTCTTT,CAWSVDTEAFF,TRBJ1-1,NA,TRBV30,NA
TGTGCCAGCAGCTCGACAGGGGGCAAGGAAAAACTGTTTTTT,CASSSTGGKEKLFF,TRBJ1-4,few,TRBV7-9,TRBD1
TGCGCCAGCAGCCAAGAAGGTTGGGGGTCCTATAATTCACCCCTCCACTTT,CASSQEGWGSYNSPLHF,TRBJ1-6,NA,TRBV4-1,NA
TGTGCCAGCAGTAGGACAGGCCTGAACACTGAAGCTTTCTTT,CASSRTGLNTEAFF,TRBJ1-1,NA,TRBV28,TRBD1
TGTGCCAGCAGCCCTCAGAATGATTCACCCCTCCACTTT,CASSPQNDSPLHF,TRBJ1-6,once,TRBV9,NA
TGTGCCAGCAGCTTGGCTGCAGGTCTAGTGTACTTC,CASSLAAGLVYF,TRBJ2-4,NA,TRBV5-5,NA
TGTGCCAGTAGTATTGTAGGAGTTTACAATGAGCAGTTCTTC,CASSIVGVYNEQFF,TRBJ2-1,NA,TRBV19,NA
TGTGCCAGTAGCACCGACAGGGTGGGGAACACTGAAGCTTTCTTT,CASSTDRVGNTEAFF,TRBJ1-1,few,TRBV19,TRBD1
TGTGCCAGCAGCTTAGGAGCACACCAAGAGACCCAGTACTTC,CASSLGAHQETQYF,TRBJ2-5,NA,TRBV7-2,NA
TGTGCCACCAGCAGAGAGGGCGGTGGGGTTGGCAATGAGCAGTTCTTC,CATSREGGGVGNEQFF,TRBJ2-1,few,TRBV15,NA
TGTGCCAGCAGTCGCTGGGCGGTGAACACTGAAGCTTTCTTT,CASSRWAVNTEAFF,TRBJ1-1,NA,TRBV2,NA
TGTGCCAGCAGCACAAACAGGGATACGCAGTATTTT,CASSTNRDTQYF,TRBJ2-3,NA,TRBV28,NA
TGTGCCTGGAGTGTCAAGAAGGGTTGGGAAAAACTGTTTTTT,CAWSVKKGWEKLFF,TRBJ1-4,NA,TRBV30,NA
TGTGCCACCAGCATGGATACAGGGGGGGAGAGGAGAGAGACCCAGTACTTC,CATSMDTGGERRETQYF,TRBJ2-5,NA,TRBV15,NA
TGTGCCAGCAGCTTAGAGGGCCAGTACAATCAGCCCCAGCATTTT,CASSLEGQYNQPQHF,TRBJ1-5,NA,TRBV7-2,NA
TGTGCCAGCTCCTTTGGGGGGGCCGCTGGGGCCAACGTCCTGACTTTC,CASSFGGAAGANVLTF,TRBJ2-6,NA,TRBV18,NA
TGCAGCGTGGCGACAGGGACCCGATCAACCTACGAGCAGTACTTC,CSVATGTRSTYEQYF,TRBJ2-7,NA,TRBV29-1,TRBD1
TGTGCCAGTAGTATTACCGGGACAGGGGGCAGTGGCTACACCTTC,CASSITGTGGSGYTF,TRBJ1-2,NA,TRBV19,TRBD1
TGTGCCAGCAGCGTAGCGGGCGGGGCGTACCAAGAGACCCAGTACTTC,CASSVAGGAYQETQYF,TRBJ2-5,few,TRBV9,NA
TGCGCCAGCAGTGAGTCGCTAGGTGCAGATACGCAGTATTTT,CASSESLGADTQYF,TRBJ2-3,NA,TRBV10-1,NA
TGCGCCAGCAGCCAACAAACCGGGACAGGGTACTACGAGCAGTACTTC,CASSQQTGTGYYEQYF,TRBJ2-7,NA,TRBV4-3,TRBD1
TGTGCCAGCAGCGGCAGGGCTAGCGGGAGGGATGAGCAGTTCTTC,CASSGRASGRDEQFF,TRBJ2-1,NA,TRBV7-2,TRBD2
TGCGCCAGCAGCCAAGACATGCAGGACAAAGCCTGTAGGTACGAGCAGTACTTC,CASSQDMQDKACRYEQYF,TRBJ2-7,NA,TRBV4-3,NA